The next 18 T cell receptor beta chains were all read from a single sample in a study of blood T cell repertoires in COVID-19. Sequencing used immunoSEQ multiplex PCR; TCRdb keeps in-frame clones, though not all of them. The data show 110,000 to 150,000 clones, roughly 88% seen once. Sequenced sample: peripheral blood. The receptors stem from a woman aged 60-70 years with acute or convalescent COVID-19.

J is TRBJ1-2 and V is TRBV11-2; 7 positions match TRBD1. This CDR3 spans 13 amino acids. The V and J ends lost 7 bases and 8 bases, in that order; junction bases with no gene match: 10. Germline V lookup: CDR1 SGHAT, CDR2 FQNNGV. The CDR3 coding sequence is TGTGCCAGCACGGGACAGAGGACCCAAGGCTACACCTTC. As protein: CASTGQRTQGYTF. The variable domain in full, completed from reference TRBV11-2 and TRBJ1-2, reads EAGVAQSPRYKIIEKRQSVAFWCNPISGHATLYWYQQILGQGPKLLIQFQNNGVVDDSQLPKDRFSAERLKGVDSTLKIQPAKLEDSAVYLCASTGQRTQGYTFGSGTRLTVV.

This rearrangement joins TRBV6-5 to TRBJ1-6, with TRBD1 matching 7 bases. The germline V gene encodes CDR1 MNHEY and CDR2 SVGAGI. V was pared by 5 bases and J by 7 bases, with 8 bases of the junction left unmatched. The CDR3 contains 15 residues. CDR3 coding DNA: TGTGCCAGCAGTCACAACAGGGGTGAGAATTCACCCCTCCACTTT. Its translation is CASSHNRGENSPLHF.

The V gene is TRBV29-1, the J gene TRBJ2-5; 8 bases fit TRBD1. The trim removed 5 bases at V and 5 bases at J, leaving 10 bases unmatched. This CDR3 contains 14 residues. Germline CDR1 and CDR2: SQVTM and ANQGSEA. CDR3 protein: CSVIGQGWVETQYF. Written as DNA, the CDR3 is TGCAGCGTTATTGGACAGGGTTGGGTCGAGACCCAGTACTTC.

This rearrangement joins TRBV19 to TRBJ1-2; no reliable D call. Per germline, CDR1 LNHDA and CDR2 SQIVND (reference sequence). The V and J ends lost 5 bases and 2 bases respectively, with 12 bases between them. The CDR3 runs 14 residues. The CDR3 region has the DNA TGTGCCAGTAGTCCTGAAGGGAGGAACTATGGCTACACCTTC. Amino acid sequence: CASSPEGRNYGYTF. Supplemented by reference TRBV19 and TRBJ1-2, the full variable domain reads DGGITQSPKYLFRKEGQNVTLSCEQNLNHDAMYWYRQDPGQGLRLIYYSQIVNDFQKGDIAEGYSVSREKKESFPLTVTSAQKNPTAFYLCASSPEGRNYGYTFGSGTRLTVV.

This clone was seen just once. The rearrangement links TRBV28 to TRBJ1-2, with D uncertain. The CDR3 has 13 amino acids. The germline V and J ends were trimmed by 6 bases and 8 bases, with 16 bases remaining between them. Per the germline V gene, CDR1 is MDHEN and CDR2 is SYDVKM. This CDR3 reads CASRGWEDQGYTF. The CDR3 DNA reads as TGTGCCAGCAGAGGCTGGGAGGATCAGGGCTACACCTTC.

J is TRBJ2-5 and V is TRBV13; D unclear. Germline CDR1 reads PRHDT; CDR2 reads FYEKMQ (reference sequence). The CDR3 consists of 15 residues. Trimming cost V 2 bases and J 4 bases, with 14 bases left between them. CDR3 bases: TGTGCCAGCAGCTTAAGACCCCAGAGAGGAGAGACCCAGTACTTC. It yields the protein CASSLRPQRGETQYF.

The J gene is TRBJ2-7, the V gene TRBV4-3, with D possibly matching TRBD2 (6 bases). The CDR3 length is 15 residues. V was trimmed by 0 bases and J by 6 bases, leaving 15 bases between them. The germline gives CDR1 LGHNA, CDR2 YSLEER. CDR3 sequence reads: CASSQDFTAAGEQYF. Written as DNA, the CDR3 is TGCGCCAGCAGCCAAGATTTCACGGCAGCGGGCGAGCAGTACTTC.

The V gene is TRBV28, the J gene TRBJ1-2, with D perhaps TRBD1 (5 bases). Trimming removed 7 bases at V and 4 bases at J, with 13 bases between. This CDR3 contains 13 residues. Germline values: CDR1 MDHEN, CDR2 SYDVKM. This CDR3 reads CASTSGVSYGYTF. In DNA, the CDR3 is TGTGCCAGCACCTCGGGGGTTAGCTATGGCTACACCTTC.

The J gene is TRBJ1-1, the V gene TRBV2; D remains ambiguous. V was trimmed by 8 bases and J by 0 bases, leaving 7 bases between them. The CDR3 length is 12 residues. Germline V lookup: CDR1 SNHLY, CDR2 FYNNEI. CDR3 in amino acids: CASGRMNTEAFF. The CDR3 region has the DNA TGTGCCAGCGGCAGAATGAACACTGAAGCTTTCTTT. Looking up the rest from reference TRBV2 and TRBJ1-1 gives the full variable domain: EPEVTQTPSHQVTQMGQEVILRCVPISNHLYFYWYRQILGQKVEFLVSFYNNEISEKSEIFDDQFSVERPDGSNFTLKIRSTKLEDSAMYFCASGRMNTEAFFGQGTRLTVV.

The chain uses TRBV5-1 and TRBJ2-5; 10 bases agree with TRBD1. The CDR3 is made up of 15 amino acids. V gave up 7 bases and J gave up 2 bases; unmatched junction bases: 8. Germline V CDR1 and CDR2: SGHRS, YFSETQ. CDR3 DNA sequence: TGCGCCAGCTCCACCGGGGGACAGGGGCAAGAGACCCAGTACTTC. Residues: CASSTGGQGQETQYF.

J is TRBJ1-2 and V is TRBV7-2, with 7 positions matching TRBD1. The germline V gene encodes CDR1 SGHTA and CDR2 FQGNSA. J gave up 3 bases and V 0 bases, and 4 bases lay outside the gene matches. CDR3 size: 15 residues. The CDR3 reads CASSLAGQSHYGYTF. The CDR3 bases are TGTGCCAGCAGCTTAGCGGGACAGTCCCACTATGGCTACACCTTC.

CDR3 in DNA: TGTGCCAGCAGCTTGGCCTGGGACAGGGGGCCAGAGACCCAGTACTTC. Protein: CASSLAWDRGPETQYF. The chain links TRBV5-6 to TRBJ2-5, with 12 nucleotides matching TRBD1. CDR3 length: 16 amino acids. J lost 4 bases, V lost 0 bases, and 4 bases had no gene match. Germline V gene lookup returns CDR1 SGHDT and CDR2 YYEEEE.

The V and J genes are TRBV19 and TRBJ1-3, with a weak D call TRBD1 (5 bases). Germline V gives CDR1 LNHDA, CDR2 SQIVND (reference sequence). This CDR3 contains 14 residues. Trimming took off 9 bases at V and 5 bases at J, with 17 bases between the two ends. The CDR3 spells CASAGSWGRNTIYF. The CDR3 DNA follows: TGTGCCAGCGCGGGGAGTTGGGGGAGAAACACCATATATTTT. Using reference TRBV19 and TRBJ1-3 for the parts outside the CDR3, the full variable domain is DGGITQSPKYLFRKEGQNVTLSCEQNLNHDAMYWYRQDPGQGLRLIYYSQIVNDFQKGDIAEGYSVSREKKESFPLTVTSAQKNPTAFYLCASAGSWGRNTIYFGEGSWLTVV.

CDR3 nucleotides: TGTGCCAGCAGCTTGGGGGCCTGGGATGGCTACACCTTC. Protein product: CASSLGAWDGYTF. This sequence joins TRBV7-2 and TRBJ1-2; maybe TRBD1 (6 bases). Trimming removed 3 bases at V and 6 bases at J, with 11 bases between. This CDR3 has 13 amino acids. The germline CDR1 and CDR2 sequences are SGHTA and FQGNSA.

The genes are TRBV11-3 and TRBJ2-3; the match to TRBD2 covers 8 bases. The CDR3 contains 16 residues. V shed 5 bases and J 4 bases; nucleotides not matched to a gene: 11. The germline gives CDR1 SGHNT, CDR2 YENEEA. The chain's CDR3 is CASSGGPGGPADTQYF. The CDR3 DNA sequence: TGTGCCAGCAGCGGCGGACCGGGGGGGCCCGCAGATACGCAGTATTTT.

The V call is TRBV4-1, the J call TRBJ1-2; the D gene is possibly TRBD1 (5 bases). V gave up 1 base and J gave up 0 bases, with 18 bases separating them. Germline V lookup: CDR1 MGHRA, CDR2 YSYEKL. This CDR3 comprises 18 residues. CDR3 amino acids: CASSQGGYRSGANYGYTF. The CDR3 bases are TGCGCCAGCAGCCAAGGGGGGTATCGCTCGGGAGCTAACTATGGCTACACCTTC.

The V gene is TRBV29-1, the J gene TRBJ2-1; 12 positions match TRBD2. The CDR3 spans 16 residues. Trimming at V came to 8 bases and at J to 3 bases, leaving 11 bases not matched to a gene. Germline-derived CDR1 and CDR2 are SQVTM and ANQGSEA. Written as DNA, the CDR3 is TGCAGCTCTGAAGCAACTAGCGGGGGGTTCTACAATGAGCAGTTCTTC. Its protein product is CSSEATSGGFYNEQFF.

This clone was observed once. The rearrangement joins TRBV7-2 to TRBJ2-5; TRBD1 matches 8 bases. Trimming cost V 2 bases and J 1 base; bases outside gene matches: 0. CDR3 length equals 14 residues. Per germline, CDR1 SGHTA and CDR2 FQGNSA. The CDR3: CASSLQGAQETQYF. The CDR3 bases are TGTGCCAGCAGCTTACAGGGGGCCCAAGAGACCCAGTACTTC.